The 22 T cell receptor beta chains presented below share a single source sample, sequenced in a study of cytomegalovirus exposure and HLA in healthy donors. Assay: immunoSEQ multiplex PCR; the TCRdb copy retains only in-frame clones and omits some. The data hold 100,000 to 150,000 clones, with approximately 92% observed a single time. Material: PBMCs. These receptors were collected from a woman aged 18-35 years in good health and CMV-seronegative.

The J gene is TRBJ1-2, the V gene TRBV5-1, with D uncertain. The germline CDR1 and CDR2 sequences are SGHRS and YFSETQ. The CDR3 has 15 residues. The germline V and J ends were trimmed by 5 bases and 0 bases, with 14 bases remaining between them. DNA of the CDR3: TGCGCCAGCAGTGGAATCGGAGCGACTAACTATGGCTACACCTTC. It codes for CASSGIGATNYGYTF. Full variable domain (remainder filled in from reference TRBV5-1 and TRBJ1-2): KAGVTQTPRYLIKTRGQQVTLSCSPISGHRSVSWYQQTPGQGLQFLFEYFSETQRNKGNFPGRFSGRQFSNSRSEMNVSTLELGDSALYLCASSGIGATNYGYTFGSGTRLTVV.

The CDR3 DNA is TGTGCCAGCAGCTCCTCAGGGCCAACTAATGAAAAACTGTTTTTT. Encoded protein: CASSSSGPTNEKLFF. The chain uses TRBV13 and TRBJ1-4, with a tentative D call TRBD1 (5 bases). The V gene's germline CDR1 is PRHDT and CDR2 FYEKMQ (reference sequence). The CDR3 runs 15 residues. The ends were cut back, 4 bases at V and 0 bases at J, with 9 bases in the middle. Full variable domain (remainder filled in from reference TRBV13 and TRBJ1-4): AAGVIQSPRHLIKEKRETATLKCYPIPRHDTVYWYQQGPGQDPQFLISFYEKMQSDKGSIPDRFSAQQFSDYHSELNMSSLELGDSALYFCASSSSGPTNEKLFFGSGTQLSVL.

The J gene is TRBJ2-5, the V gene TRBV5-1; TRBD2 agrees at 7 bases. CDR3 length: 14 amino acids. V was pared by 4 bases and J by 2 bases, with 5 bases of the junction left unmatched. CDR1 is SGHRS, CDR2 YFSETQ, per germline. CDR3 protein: CASSLGTTQETQYF. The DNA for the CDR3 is TGCGCCAGCAGCCTCGGGACTACTCAAGAGACCCAGTACTTC.

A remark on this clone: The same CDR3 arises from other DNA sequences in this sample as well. In DNA, the CDR3 is TGTGCCAGCAGCCCGGACAGAAACTATGGCTACACCTTC. It is translated as CASSPDRNYGYTF. The V gene is TRBV11-2, the J gene TRBJ1-2, with a possible D match to TRBD1 (6 bases). V was trimmed by 5 bases and J by 2 bases, leaving 9 bases between them. This CDR3 comprises 13 residues. CDR1 and CDR2 from the germline V gene are SGHAT and FQNNGV.

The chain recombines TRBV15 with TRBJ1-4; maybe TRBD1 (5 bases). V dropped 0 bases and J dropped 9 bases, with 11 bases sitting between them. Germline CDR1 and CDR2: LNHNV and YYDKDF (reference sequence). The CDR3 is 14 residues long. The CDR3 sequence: CATSRDRATKKLFF. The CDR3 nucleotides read TGTGCCACCAGCAGAGACAGGGCAACGAAAAAACTGTTTTTT.

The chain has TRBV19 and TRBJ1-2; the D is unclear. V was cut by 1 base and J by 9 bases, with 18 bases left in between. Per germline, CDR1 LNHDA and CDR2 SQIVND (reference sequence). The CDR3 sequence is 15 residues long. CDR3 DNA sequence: TGTGCCAGTAGTATAGGAAGGGAAACGGCGGGGAGCTACACCTTC. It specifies CASSIGRETAGSYTF.

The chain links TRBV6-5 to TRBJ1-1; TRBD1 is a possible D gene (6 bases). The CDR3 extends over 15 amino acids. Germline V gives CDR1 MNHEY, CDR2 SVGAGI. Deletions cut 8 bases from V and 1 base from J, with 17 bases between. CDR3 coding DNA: TGTGCCAGCGGAAAACTGGGGGCGGCGAACACTGAAGCTTTCTTT. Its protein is CASGKLGAANTEAFF.

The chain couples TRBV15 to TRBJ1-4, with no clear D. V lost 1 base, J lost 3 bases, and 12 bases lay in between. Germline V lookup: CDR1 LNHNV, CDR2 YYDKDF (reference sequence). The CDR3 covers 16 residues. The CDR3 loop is CATSRGGIRSNEKLFF. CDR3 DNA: TGTGCCACCAGCAGAGGAGGGATCCGCTCTAATGAAAAACTGTTTTTT.

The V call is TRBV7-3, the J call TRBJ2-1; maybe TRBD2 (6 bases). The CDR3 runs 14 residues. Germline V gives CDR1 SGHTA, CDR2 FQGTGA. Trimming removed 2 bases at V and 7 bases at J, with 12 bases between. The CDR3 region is CASSLYPGSNEQFF. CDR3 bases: TGTGCCAGCAGCTTATATCCCGGGAGTAATGAGCAGTTCTTC.

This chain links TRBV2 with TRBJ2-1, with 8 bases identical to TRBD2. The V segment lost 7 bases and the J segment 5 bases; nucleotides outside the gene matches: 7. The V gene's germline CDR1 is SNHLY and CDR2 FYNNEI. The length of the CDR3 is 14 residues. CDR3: CASNGYGGDNEQFF. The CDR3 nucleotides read TGTGCCAGCAACGGGTACGGGGGGGACAATGAGCAGTTCTTC. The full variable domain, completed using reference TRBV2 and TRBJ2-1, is EPEVTQTPSHQVTQMGQEVILRCVPISNHLYFYWYRQILGQKVEFLVSFYNNEISEKSEIFDDQFSVERPDGSNFTLKIRSTKLEDSAMYFCASNGYGGDNEQFFGPGTRLTVL.

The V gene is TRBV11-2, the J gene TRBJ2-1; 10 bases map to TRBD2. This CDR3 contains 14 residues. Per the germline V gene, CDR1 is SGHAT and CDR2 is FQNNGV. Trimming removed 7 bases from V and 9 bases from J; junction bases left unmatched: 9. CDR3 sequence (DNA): TGTGCCAGCACCCAACTTGGACTAGCGGCTGAGCAGTTCTTC. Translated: CASTQLGLAAEQFF.

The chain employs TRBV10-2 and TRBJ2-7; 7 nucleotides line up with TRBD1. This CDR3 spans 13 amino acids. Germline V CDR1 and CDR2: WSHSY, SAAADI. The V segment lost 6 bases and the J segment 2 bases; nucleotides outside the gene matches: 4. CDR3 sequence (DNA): TGCGCCAGCAGAAAACAGGGGACCTACGAGCAGTACTTC. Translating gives CASRKQGTYEQYF.

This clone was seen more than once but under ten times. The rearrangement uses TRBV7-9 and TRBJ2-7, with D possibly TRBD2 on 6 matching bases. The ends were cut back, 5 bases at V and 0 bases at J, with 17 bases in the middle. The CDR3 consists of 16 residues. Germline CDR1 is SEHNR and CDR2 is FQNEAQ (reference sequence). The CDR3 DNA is TGTGCCAGCAGCCCACCCCAAGCGGGTCGCTCCTACGAGCAGTACTTC. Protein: CASSPPQAGRSYEQYF.

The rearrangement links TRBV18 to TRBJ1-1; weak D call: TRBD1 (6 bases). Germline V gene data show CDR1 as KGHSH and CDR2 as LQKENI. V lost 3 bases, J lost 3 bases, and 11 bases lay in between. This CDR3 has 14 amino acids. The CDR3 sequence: CASSPGALDTEAFF. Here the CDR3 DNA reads TGTGCCAGCTCACCGGGGGCTTTGGACACTGAAGCTTTCTTT. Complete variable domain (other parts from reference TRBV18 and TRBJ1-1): NAGVMQNPRHLVRRRGQEARLRCSPMKGHSHVYWYRQLPEEGLKFMVYLQKENIIDESGMPKERFSAEFPKEGPSILRIQQVVRGDSAAYFCASSPGALDTEAFFGQGTRLTVV.

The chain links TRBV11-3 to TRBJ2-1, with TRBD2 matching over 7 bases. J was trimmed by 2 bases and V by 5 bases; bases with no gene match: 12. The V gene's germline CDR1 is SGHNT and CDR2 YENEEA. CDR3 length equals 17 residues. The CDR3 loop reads CASSASGSSGTYNEQFF. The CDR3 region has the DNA TGTGCCAGCAGCGCAAGCGGCTCTAGCGGTACCTACAATGAGCAGTTCTTC.

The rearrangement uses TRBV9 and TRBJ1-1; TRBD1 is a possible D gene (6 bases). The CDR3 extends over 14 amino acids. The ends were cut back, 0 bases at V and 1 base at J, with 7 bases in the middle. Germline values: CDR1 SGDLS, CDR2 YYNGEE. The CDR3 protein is CASSVGGQNTEAFF. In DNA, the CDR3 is TGTGCCAGCAGCGTAGGGGGGCAGAACACTGAAGCTTTCTTT.

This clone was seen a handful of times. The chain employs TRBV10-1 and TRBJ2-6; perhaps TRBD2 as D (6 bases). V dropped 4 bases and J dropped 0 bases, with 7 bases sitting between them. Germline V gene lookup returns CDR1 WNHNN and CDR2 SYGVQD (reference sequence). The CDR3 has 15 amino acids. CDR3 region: CASSVGGSGANVLTF. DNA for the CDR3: TGCGCCAGCAGTGTGGGGGGCTCTGGGGCCAACGTCCTGACTTTC.

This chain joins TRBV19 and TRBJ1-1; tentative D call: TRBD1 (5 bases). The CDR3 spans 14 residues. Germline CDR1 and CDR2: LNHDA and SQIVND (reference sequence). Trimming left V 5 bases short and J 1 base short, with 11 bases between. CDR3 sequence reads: CASSLGRGNTEAFF. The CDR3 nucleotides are TGTGCCAGTAGTCTGGGGAGGGGGAACACTGAAGCTTTCTTT.

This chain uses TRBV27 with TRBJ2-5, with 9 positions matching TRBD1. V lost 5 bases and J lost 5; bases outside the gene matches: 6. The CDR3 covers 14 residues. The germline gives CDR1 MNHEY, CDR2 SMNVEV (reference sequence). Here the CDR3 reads CASSGTGWRETQYF. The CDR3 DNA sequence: TGTGCCAGCAGTGGGACAGGGTGGCGGGAGACCCAGTACTTC.

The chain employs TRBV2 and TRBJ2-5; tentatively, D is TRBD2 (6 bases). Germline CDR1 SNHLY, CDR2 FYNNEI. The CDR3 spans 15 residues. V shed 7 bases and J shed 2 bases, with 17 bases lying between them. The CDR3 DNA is TGTGCCAGCATCTTCCGGGACTCACCACAAGAGACCCAGTACTTC. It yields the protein CASIFRDSPQETQYF.

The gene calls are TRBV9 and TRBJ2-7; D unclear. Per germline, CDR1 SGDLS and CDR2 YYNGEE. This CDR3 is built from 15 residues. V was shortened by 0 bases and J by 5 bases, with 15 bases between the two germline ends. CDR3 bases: TGTGCCAGCAGCGTAGGCCTAACAACTATCAACGAGCAGTACTTC. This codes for CASSVGLTTINEQYF.

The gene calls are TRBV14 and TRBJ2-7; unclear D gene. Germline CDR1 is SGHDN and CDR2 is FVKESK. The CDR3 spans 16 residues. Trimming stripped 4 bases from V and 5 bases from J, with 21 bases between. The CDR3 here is CASSPIPRLRFHEQYF. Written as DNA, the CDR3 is TGTGCCAGCAGCCCCATACCCCGCCTTCGGTTCCACGAGCAGTACTTC. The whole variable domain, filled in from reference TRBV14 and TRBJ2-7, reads EAGVTQFPSHSVIEKGQTVTLRCDPISGHDNLYWYRRVMGKEIKFLLHFVKESKQDESGMPNNRFLAERTGGTYSTLKVQPAELEDSGVYFCASSPIPRLRFHEQYFGPGTRLTVT.